The 27 T cell receptor beta chains in this list originate from one sample, sequenced in a study of shared clonotypes between healthy human individuals. Measured with immunoSEQ multiplex PCR; TCRdb has only the in-frame clones, and not every one. The repertoire has over 1.5 million clones, approximately 98% of them found once; the top ten carry 0.45%. The sequenced sample was naive CD4+ T cells sorted from blood. This sample's subset: CD45RA+ positively selected. Receptor source: a man aged 30 to 39 in good health.

The rearrangement joins TRBV10-3 to TRBJ2-1; 10 nucleotides match TRBD2. CDR3 length equals 14 residues. CDR1 and CDR2 from the germline V gene are ENHRY and SYGVKD. The V segment lost 3 bases and the J segment 8 bases; nucleotides outside the gene matches: 4. The CDR3 DNA reads as TGTGCCATCAGTGAAGCGGGAGGGCCTCATGAGCAGTTCTTC. Its translation: CAISEAGGPHEQFF.

The chain is built from TRBV7-9 and TRBJ2-2; D remains unclear. Per the germline V gene, CDR1 is SEHNR and CDR2 is FQNEAQ (reference sequence). Trimming cost V 10 bases and J 0 bases, with 21 bases left between them. CDR3 length: 17 amino acids. The DNA for the CDR3 is TGTGCCAACATACCCTTACAGAGACCGCCGAACACCGGGGAGCTGTTTTTT. Encoded protein: CANIPLQRPPNTGELFF.

This clone appeared once. This chain uses TRBV7-9 with TRBJ2-7; 13 nucleotides match TRBD2. The CDR3 consists of 17 residues. Trimming took 5 bases from V and 6 from J; bases not matched to a gene: 13. Germline CDR1 is SEHNR and CDR2 is FQNEAQ (reference sequence). CDR3 DNA sequence: TGTGCCAGCAGCCATAGCCTCGGGACTAGCGGGACGGGCGAGCAGTACTTC. Translating gives CASSHSLGTSGTGEQYF.

J is TRBJ1-2 and V is TRBV11-3, with a possible D match to TRBD1 (6 bases). From germline, CDR1 is SGHNT and CDR2 YENEEA. Trimming cost V 4 bases and J 1 base, with 16 bases left between them. The CDR3 sequence is 16 residues long. CDR3 protein: CASSWTDHAVNYGYTF. The CDR3 nucleotides read TGTGCCAGCAGCTGGACAGACCATGCAGTTAACTATGGCTACACCTTC.

V and J are TRBV7-3 and TRBJ2-3, with D hard to call. The CDR3 totals 13 residues. The germline V gene has CDR1 SGHTA and CDR2 FQGTGA. Deletions cut 1 base from V and 7 bases from J, with 9 bases between. CDR3 in amino acids: CASSLKETNTQYF. CDR3 in DNA: TGTGCCAGCAGCTTAAAAGAAACCAATACGCAGTATTTT.

V and J are TRBV7-3 and TRBJ2-3; 12 nucleotides agree with TRBD2. The germline CDR1 and CDR2 sequences are SGHTA and FQGTGA. This CDR3 is built from 16 residues. V trimming: 5 bases; J trimming: 2 bases; junction bases outside the gene matches: 5. The CDR3 region has the DNA TGTGCCAGCAGCACTGGACTAGCGGGGAACACAGATACGCAGTATTTT. Residues: CASSTGLAGNTDTQYF.

The chain combines TRBV7-3 with TRBJ2-2, with 8 bases that match TRBD2. The CDR3 covers 16 residues. Per the germline V gene, CDR1 is SGHTA and CDR2 is FQGTGA. The V and J ends lost 0 bases and 4 bases, in that order; junction bases with no gene match: 4. The CDR3 loop reads CASSLTVAGSTGELFF. CDR3 nucleotides: TGTGCCAGCAGCTTAACGGTAGCGGGAAGCACCGGGGAGCTGTTTTTT.

V and J are TRBV29-1 and TRBJ2-7; D ambiguous. The germline V and J ends were trimmed by 0 bases and 5 bases, with 8 bases remaining between them. The CDR3 has 12 residues. Germline V lookup: CDR1 SQVTM, CDR2 ANQGSEA. For the CDR3, the DNA is TGCAGCGTTGAAGAACGAGCTAACGAGCAGTACTTC. This translates into CSVEERANEQYF.

The chain joins TRBV2 to TRBJ2-7; D is undetermined. This CDR3 spans 13 amino acids. The V gene lost 5 bases and the J gene lost 5 bases, with 13 bases spanning the gap. Germline V gene lookup returns CDR1 SNHLY and CDR2 FYNNEI. The CDR3 loop reads CASSPTRSNEQYF. DNA for the CDR3: TGTGCCAGCAGTCCAACCCGAAGCAACGAGCAGTACTTC.

In DNA form, the CDR3 reads TGTGCCAGCAGCCCCCAGGGTACCACTGAAGCTTTCTTT. Protein product: CASSPQGTTEAFF. This chain uses TRBV7-2 with TRBJ1-1; tentatively, D is TRBD1 (5 bases). V lost 5 bases, J lost 4 bases, and 11 bases lay in between. Germline V CDR1 and CDR2: SGHTA, FQGNSA. The CDR3 length is 13 residues. The variable domain in full, with the rest retrieved from reference TRBV7-2 and TRBJ1-1, is GAGVSQSPSNKVTEKGKDVELRCDPISGHTALYWYRQSLGQGLEFLIYFQGNSAPDKSGLPSDRFSAERTGGSVSTLTIQRTQQEDSAVYLCASSPQGTTEAFFGQGTRLTVV.

The chain has TRBV23-1 and TRBJ2-5; D not resolved. TRBV23-1 is marked as an open reading frame, function uncertain. The CDR3 spans 12 residues. The ends were cut back, 8 bases at V and 5 bases at J, with 12 bases in the middle. The CDR3 spells CASPRVGETQYF. DNA for the CDR3: TGCGCCAGCCCTCGTGTGGGGGAGACCCAGTACTTC.

This chain joins TRBV2 and TRBJ2-3; TRBD2 might be the D (6 bases). V was cut by 5 bases and J by 3 bases, with 18 bases left in between. The CDR3 runs to 16 residues. Germline loops: CDR1 SNHLY, CDR2 FYNNEI. The CDR3 nucleotides read TGTGCCAGCAGTAAACAGGCGGGGAGAGAAACAGATACGCAGTATTTT. Its translation: CASSKQAGRETDTQYF.

This sequence joins TRBV30 and TRBJ2-3, with TRBD1 as a possible D gene (6 bases). The germline V gene encodes CDR1 GTSNPN and CDR2 SVGIG (reference sequence). Trimming shortened V by 1 base and J by 1 base, and 6 bases separated the two germline ends. CDR3 length: 13 amino acids. CDR3 in amino acids: CAWSGGRTDTQYF. CDR3 DNA sequence: TGTGCCTGGAGTGGGGGGCGCACAGATACGCAGTATTTT.

The chain uses TRBV5-4 and TRBJ2-3; D possibly corresponds to TRBD2 (6 bases). With 3 bases removed from V and 10 bases from J, the gap between germline ends came to 24 bases. CDR3 length equals 16 residues. Germline loops: CDR1 SGHNT, CDR2 YYREEE (reference sequence). CDR3 sequence (DNA): TGTGCCAGCAGCTCTCTGTCAGGCCCCCGGGAGAGGGCGCAGTATTTT. Translated: CASSSLSGPRERAQYF.

The chain combines TRBV18 with TRBJ2-1; 8 nucleotides match TRBD1. The CDR3 sequence is 17 residues long. With V trimmed by 1 base and J by 8 bases, 13 bases remained unmatched. CDR1 KGHSH and CDR2 LQKENI come from the germline V gene. CDR3 region: CASSPQVVLGQGDEQFF. CDR3 coding DNA: TGTGCCAGCTCACCACAGGTGGTGCTAGGACAGGGCGATGAGCAGTTCTTC.

The chain employs TRBV10-3 and TRBJ2-6, with D unresolved. Germline V gene data show CDR1 as ENHRY and CDR2 as SYGVKD. The length of the CDR3 is 12 residues. The germline V and J ends were trimmed by 7 bases and 2 bases, with 3 bases remaining between them. DNA for the CDR3: TGTGCCATCACGCCTGGGGCCAACGTCCTGACTTTC. Protein sequence: CAITPGANVLTF.

The rearrangement links TRBV5-1 to TRBJ2-7; 9 bases line up with TRBD1. The germline V gene encodes CDR1 SGHRS and CDR2 YFSETQ. This CDR3 has 15 residues. V dropped 2 bases and J dropped 1; count of bases not matched to a gene: 4. Written as DNA, the CDR3 is TGCGCCAGCAGCTTCGGGGGGACAGGGTCCTACGAGCAGTACTTC. This translates into CASSFGGTGSYEQYF.

The rearrangement links TRBV6-5 to TRBJ1-1; weak D call: TRBD1 (5 bases). The CDR3 loop spans 14 amino acids. With 0 bases removed from V and 12 bases from J, the gap between germline ends came to 17 bases. Germline CDR1 reads MNHEY; CDR2 reads SVGAGI. The CDR3 DNA reads as TGTGCCAGCAGTTACTCGACTTCTGGGGGTGGCCCTTTCTTT. This codes for CASSYSTSGGGPFF.

The chain has TRBV28 and TRBJ1-5, with TRBD1 as a possible D gene (6 bases). CDR3 length equals 15 residues. V was trimmed by 7 bases and J by 9 bases, leaving 22 bases between them. Germline V gives CDR1 MDHEN, CDR2 SYDVKM. The CDR3 DNA is TGTGCCAGCACGGGGGCGGATTTCTTACACCGGCCCCAGCATTTT. It specifies CASTGADFLHRPQHF.

This rearrangement joins TRBV11-3 to TRBJ2-7; 11 bases align to TRBD2. The CDR3 covers 14 residues. V lost 6 bases to trimming and J lost 3 bases; unmatched junction nucleotides: 4. CDR1 and CDR2 from the germline V gene are SGHNT and YENEEA. CDR3 region: CASSSGTSGYEQYF. The CDR3 DNA sequence: TGTGCCAGCAGTTCCGGGACTAGCGGCTACGAGCAGTACTTC. Combining the CDR3 with reference TRBV11-3 and TRBJ2-7 gives the whole variable domain EAGVVQSPRYKIIEKKQPVAFWCNPISGHNTLYWYLQNLGQGPELLIRYENEEAVDDSQLPKDRFSAERLKGVDSTLKIQPAELGDSAVYLCASSSGTSGYEQYFGPGTRLTVT.

The chain employs TRBV6-4 and TRBJ2-1; 12 nucleotides match TRBD2. This CDR3 is 14 amino acids long. Germline lookup yields CDR1 MRHNA and CDR2 SNTAGT. J gave up 6 bases and V 5 bases, and 2 bases lay outside the gene matches. The CDR3 loop reads CASSRLAGANEQFF. The CDR3 DNA reads as TGTGCCAGCAGTCGACTAGCGGGGGCCAATGAGCAGTTCTTC.

The V gene is TRBV7-3, the J gene TRBJ2-3, with D possibly being TRBD1 (5 bases). Trimming pared 5 bases from V and 4 bases from J, leaving 7 bases between. The CDR3 runs 12 residues. CDR1 is SGHTA and CDR2 is FQGTGA in the germline V gene. The CDR3, as DNA: TGTGCCAGCAGCCCAGGGTCAGATACGCAGTATTTT. As protein: CASSPGSDTQYF.

V gene TRBV28 combines with J gene TRBJ2-7, with a weak D call TRBD2 (9 bases). CDR1 and CDR2 (germline): MDHEN, SYDVKM. Trimming shortened V by 6 bases and J by 1 base, and 40 bases separated the two germline ends. The CDR3 totals 23 residues. CDR3 nucleotides: TGTGCCAGCAGAGTTCAATACAGGGGGATTCGAGCGGGAGGTCCGGATGGGTCCTACGAGCAGTACTTC. Its translation: CASRVQYRGIRAGGPDGSYEQYF.

The rearrangement uses TRBV5-4 and TRBJ2-3; 13 bases fit TRBD2. CDR1 and CDR2 (germline): SGHNT, YYREEE (reference sequence). J lost 6 bases, V lost 3 bases, and 1 base had no gene match. The CDR3 consists of 14 residues. The CDR3 spells CASSWTSGSDTQYF. CDR3 DNA: TGTGCCAGCAGCTGGACTAGCGGGAGTGATACGCAGTATTTT.

The genes are TRBV2 and TRBJ2-7; D remains ambiguous. The CDR3 sequence is 13 residues long. V lost 4 bases and J lost 3, with 10 bases in between. CDR1 and CDR2 (germline): SNHLY, FYNNEI. The CDR3 nucleotides read TGTGCCAGCAGTGTAGGACCCCGCTACGAGCAGTACTTC. Its translation: CASSVGPRYEQYF.

This CDR3 is CASSPRAGAETQYF. CDR3 coding DNA: TGTGCCAGCAGCCCGCGGGCAGGGGCCGAGACCCAGTACTTC. The rearrangement uses TRBV7-2 and TRBJ2-5, with D possibly TRBD1 on 6 matching bases. V was pared by 5 bases and J by 5 bases, with 15 bases between. This CDR3 is 14 amino acids long. The germline gives CDR1 SGHTA, CDR2 FQGNSA.

The rearrangement uses TRBV7-3 and TRBJ1-5; D is unclear. Germline V lookup: CDR1 SGHTA, CDR2 FQGTGA. The CDR3 has 13 residues. V was shortened by 3 bases and J by 3 bases, with 6 bases between the two germline ends. The CDR3 loop reads CASSLVPNQPQHF. CDR3 nucleotides: TGTGCCAGCAGCTTGGTACCCAATCAGCCCCAGCATTTT.